This T cell receptor beta chain was profiled in a study of T cells in narcolepsy. Sequenced by immunoSEQ multiplex PCR; TCRdb stores in-frame clones only, minus some. The table has over 20,000 clones, under 95% seen once. Trimming took off 4 bases at V and 3 bases at J, with 8 bases between the two ends. The CDR3 contains 12 residues. Germline CDR1 SGHRS, CDR2 YFSETQ. The gene calls are TRBV5-1 and TRBJ2-7; D may be TRBD2 (5 bases). The origin of this receptor is a human donor with narcolepsy. Sequences were obtained from CD45RA- memory CD4+ T cells from PBMCs. In nucleotides, the CDR3 is TGCGCCAGCAGCCGGGATGTCTACGAGCAGTACTTC. Its protein product is CASSRDVYEQYF.